Below, 21 T cell receptor beta chains from the same sample are listed, as sequenced in a study of blood T cells in healthy people across ages. Next came a second PCR, run for about 7 to 12 cycles, which used a sample-barcoded 5' primer along with a J-beta primer mix. MiXCR was run by TCRdb on the 5' RACE reads, yielding one entry per CDR3 protein. In the table there are about 1,500,000 distinct CDR3 sequences, roughly 40% of which are singletons. The sample was blood. Source of these receptors: a young woman in good health.

The chain combines TRBV7-3 with TRBJ2-2, with 8 bases matching TRBD2. The germline V gene encodes CDR1 SGHTA and CDR2 FQGTGA. J was trimmed by 1 base and V by 5 bases; bases with no gene match: 9. The CDR3 covers 17 residues. CDR3 sequence reads: CASSLQPGLGNTGELFF. The CDR3 nucleotides read TGTGCCAGCAGCCTCCAACCGGGACTAGGGAACACCGGGGAGCTGTTTTTT.

This rearrangement joins TRBV7-2 to TRBJ2-3; D gene ambiguous. Germline V gene data show CDR1 as SGHTA and CDR2 as FQGNSA. The CDR3 loop spans 13 amino acids. V shed 5 bases and J shed 1 base, with 7 bases lying between them. CDR3 amino acids: CASSRPGTDTQYF. Written as DNA, the CDR3 is TGTGCCAGCAGCAGACCAGGCACAGATACGCAGTATTTT.

This chain joins TRBV29-1 and TRBJ2-1, with 10 bases fitting TRBD2. The length of the CDR3 is 22 residues. V was clipped by 3 bases and J by 0 bases; unmatched bases: 23. Germline-derived CDR1 and CDR2 are SQVTM and ANQGSEA. This CDR3 is CSVDGGDERDLAGDFSYNEQFF. CDR3 in DNA: TGCAGCGTTGATGGGGGGGACGAGAGAGATCTAGCGGGGGACTTCTCCTACAATGAGCAGTTCTTC.

The V and J genes are TRBV12-3 or TRBV12-4 and TRBJ1-6, with TRBD1 matching 7 bases. J lost 7 bases, V lost 6 bases, and 6 bases had no gene match. The CDR3 is 14 residues long. The CDR3 nucleotides are TGTGCCAGCAGGGACAGGTCCCCAAATTCACCCCTCCACTTT. It is translated as CASRDRSPNSPLHF.

With regard to this clonotype: A junction end diverges from the germline sequence, so it may reflect a read error. J is TRBJ2-3 and V is TRBV24-1; 10 bases are shared with TRBD2. Looked up from germline, CDR1 is KGHDR and CDR2 is SFDVKD. CDR3 length: 16 amino acids. In DNA form, the CDR3 reads TGTGCCACCAGTGCCGGAACTAGCGGGGCCACAGATACGGAGTATTTT. Amino acids: CATSAGTSGATDTEYF.

The CDR3 spells CASSLAGFGYGYTF. The CDR3 DNA follows: TGCGCCAGCAGCTTGGCAGGGTTTGGCTATGGCTACACCTTC. This chain connects TRBV5-1 to TRBJ1-2; D is perhaps TRBD1 (5 bases). The CDR3 loop spans 14 amino acids. CDR1 SGHRS and CDR2 YFSETQ come from the germline V gene. Between the trimmed V and J ends, which lost 0 bases and 4 bases, there was a span of 10 bases.

J is TRBJ2-2 and V is TRBV6-4; unclear D gene. Germline assignment: CDR1 MRHNA and CDR2 SNTAGT. The CDR3 runs to 13 residues. The germline V and J ends were trimmed by 0 bases and 6 bases, with 5 bases remaining between them. The CDR3 sequence is CASSDSIPGELFF. DNA of the CDR3: TGTGCCAGCAGTGACTCGATACCCGGGGAGCTGTTTTTT.

This chain links TRBV6-5 with TRBJ2-2, with 10 bases identical to TRBD2. Germline V CDR1 and CDR2: MNHEY, SVGAGI. CDR3 length equals 18 residues. With V trimmed by 2 bases and J by 3 bases, 9 bases remained unmatched. The DNA of the CDR3 is TGTGCCAGCAGTTACGGACTAGCGGCCGCTGGGGACACCGGGGAGCTGTTTTTT. The encoded protein is CASSYGLAAAGDTGELFF.

This clonotype was counted between two and nine times. The chain employs TRBV7-2 and TRBJ2-7; tentative D call: TRBD1 (6 bases). Germline V gives CDR1 SGHTA, CDR2 FQGNSA. The V end lost 6 bases, the J end lost 2 bases, and 11 bases lay between the germline ends. The CDR3 consists of 13 residues. CDR3 in amino acids: CASRKDRPYEQYF. CDR3 DNA: TGTGCCAGCAGAAAGGACAGACCCTACGAGCAGTACTTC.

Comment on this clonotype: An end of the junction differs from the germline gene, which may be a read error. This chain uses TRBV24-1 with TRBJ2-3; 7 bases are a match to TRBD2. Germline V gives CDR1 KGHDR, CDR2 SFDVKD. The CDR3 is 14 residues long. CDR3 residues: CVTSSSGGTDTQYF. DNA of the CDR3: TGTGTCACCAGTTCTAGCGGAGGCACAGATACGCAGTATTTT.

This clonotype was counted at least ten times. The chain employs TRBV6-6 and TRBJ1-2; D possibly corresponds to TRBD1 (6 bases). V lost 6 bases and J lost 0, with 11 bases in between. The CDR3 contains 14 residues. Germline-derived CDR1 and CDR2 are MNHNY and SVGAGI (reference sequence). Here the CDR3 reads CASSSTGPNYGYTF. The CDR3 DNA is TGTGCCAGCAGCTCGACAGGCCCTAACTATGGCTACACCTTC.

This clonotype was counted a few times. The J gene is TRBJ1-5, the V gene TRBV27; D gene ambiguous. Germline V lookup: CDR1 MNHEY, CDR2 SMNVEV (reference sequence). The CDR3 loop spans 14 amino acids. V shed 6 bases and J shed 3 bases, with 12 bases lying between them. The CDR3 DNA reads TGTGCCAGCAGGACGGGGTCGGTCAATCAGCCCCAGCATTTT. It specifies CASRTGSVNQPQHF.

The chain has TRBV20-1 and TRBJ2-3; TRBD2 agrees at 13 bases. V trimming: 8 bases; J trimming: 5 bases; junction bases outside the gene matches: 4. The CDR3 is made up of 13 amino acids. Looked up from germline, CDR1 is DFQATT and CDR2 is SNEGSKA (reference sequence). DNA for the CDR3: TGCAGTACACTAGCGGGAGGGGTAGATACGCAGTATTTT. It translates to CSTLAGGVDTQYF.

V usage is TRBV2 and J usage is TRBJ2-7; D not certain. The CDR3 runs to 13 residues. Trimming removed 7 bases from V and 1 base from J, with 11 bases in between. Germline V gene data show CDR1 as SNHLY and CDR2 as FYNNEI. The CDR3 DNA reads TGTGCCAGCAATCTTCTGGTATCCTACGAGCAGTACTTC. It encodes CASNLLVSYEQYF.

This clonotype was seen only once. The chain recombines TRBV12-5 with TRBJ2-5; 8 nucleotides line up with TRBD2. The J call is uncertain, as TRBJ2-7 better fits the DNA end. Germline CDR1 reads LGHNT; CDR2 reads FRNRAP. This CDR3 is built from 15 residues. The CDR3 is CASGLVPGGTYEQYF. CDR3 sequence (DNA): TGTGCTAGTGGTTTGGTTCCGGGGGGGACCTACGAGCAGTACTTC.

The chain employs TRBV6-8 and TRBJ1-1; 9 nucleotides line up with TRBD1. Losses at the gene ends were 5 bases for V and 1 base for J; bases not matched to a gene: 11. Germline V gene data show CDR1 as MNHGY and CDR2 as SAAAGT. The CDR3 has 17 amino acids. CDR3 in DNA: TGTGCCAGCAGTCCCCGGGACAGGGTCCACAAGAACACTGAAGCTTTCTTT. This translates into CASSPRDRVHKNTEAFF.

The rearrangement joins TRBV4-1 to TRBJ1-2; no reliable D call. The CDR3 length is 15 residues. Trimming stripped 3 bases from V and 5 bases from J, with 16 bases between. Looked up from germline, CDR1 is MGHRA and CDR2 is YSYEKL. CDR3 loop: CASSHQRTDLYGYTF. CDR3 in DNA: TGCGCCAGCAGCCATCAAAGGACGGATTTATATGGCTACACCTTC.

The chain carries TRBV30 and TRBJ2-5; no clear D. Judging by the DNA end, TRBJ2-7 fits better; the J call may be wrong. CDR3 length equals 12 residues. Germline V gene data show CDR1 as GTSNPN and CDR2 as SVGIG (reference sequence). The CDR3 DNA reads as TGTGCCTGGAGTGGACACCACTACGAGCAGTACTTC. Translation gives CAWSGHHYEQYF.

The chain recombines TRBV6-1 with TRBJ2-1; 11 bases fit TRBD2. The CDR3 spans 15 residues. V shed 6 bases and J 5 bases; nucleotides not matched to a gene: 6. Germline loops: CDR1 MNHNS, CDR2 SASEGT. The CDR3 bases are TGTGCCAGCAGCGGGGGGACTAGCGGAGACAATGAGCAGTTCTTC. This codes for CASSGGTSGDNEQFF.

V and J are TRBV19 and TRBJ2-3, with 10 bases identical to TRBD2. CDR3 length: 14 residues. Germline CDR1 LNHDA, CDR2 SQIVND (reference sequence). V trimming: 2 bases; J trimming: 6 bases; junction bases outside the gene matches: 2. CDR3 nucleotides: TGTGCCAGTAGTATAACTAGCGGGAAGGATACGCAGTATTTT. It encodes CASSITSGKDTQYF.

The chain is built from TRBV29-1 and TRBJ1-2; tentatively, D is TRBD1 (6 bases). The CDR3 consists of 13 residues. Trimming cost V 4 bases and J 4 bases, with 13 bases left between them. Germline V CDR1 and CDR2: SQVTM, ANQGSEA. The CDR3 coding sequence is TGCAGCGTTGGAGCAGGGGCCTCCTATGGCTACACCTTC. Residues: CSVGAGASYGYTF.